Listed below are T cell receptor beta chains from one sample, sequenced in a study of blood T cell repertoires in COVID-19. Sequencing used immunoSEQ multiplex PCR; TCRdb keeps in-frame clones, though not all of them. Among around 380,000 clones listed, 80% to 90% were seen once. The sequenced material came from PBMCs or T cells enriched from blood (not recorded which). These receptors were obtained from a man aged 30 to 39 who had recovered from COVID-19. Both conserved end residues are part of each CDR3. The order of the fields is J gene, clone size, V gene, D gene, CDR3 DNA, CDR3 protein. The D gene is left open where the match is weak. Rows may omit the clone size; those that give it use once, few, many or a size class.

TRBJ2-6 - TRBV7-2 - TGTGCCAGCAGCTTTCCCCACTCTGGGGCCAACGTCCTGACTTTC CASSFPHSGANVLTF
TRBJ1-1 - TRBV4-3 TRBD1 TGCGCCAGCAGCCAGTACTCCGGGACAGGGATAGCAAACACTGAAGCTTTCTTT CASSQYSGTGIANTEAFF
TRBJ1-3 - TRBV19 - TGTGCCAGTAGTATGCGGGACCGCTCTGGAAACACCATATATTTT CASSMRDRSGNTIYF
TRBJ1-1 many TRBV6-4 - TGTGCCAGCAGTGACCCCGGGACTACCAACACTGAAGCTTTCTTT CASSDPGTTNTEAFF
TRBJ1-2 few TRBV7-9 TRBD1 TGTGCCAGCAGTCCATGGACAGGTGGGGACAATGGCTACACCTTC CASSPWTGGDNGYTF
TRBJ2-3 - TRBV27 - TGTGCCAGCGGGATGCAGTTCTCAGGGATTAGGGGAGATACGCAGTATTTT CASGMQFSGIRGDTQYF
TRBJ2-7 - TRBV11-3 TRBD1 TGTGCCAGCAGCTTAGGGACAGGTTCCTACGAGCAGTACTTC CASSLGTGSYEQYF
TRBJ1-1 - TRBV5-1 - TGCGCCAGCAGCTCCAAGCAGGGGACCTCCGACACTGAAGCTTTCTTT CASSSKQGTSDTEAFF
TRBJ1-2 - TRBV5-1 - TGCGCCAGCAGCCCAGGCTCCCGGGGAAATGGCTACACCTTC CASSPGSRGNGYTF
TRBJ1-6 - TRBV5-6 TRBD1 TGTGCCAGCAGCCCTGGACAGGGTGGATCACCCCTCCACTTT CASSPGQGGSPLHF
TRBJ2-1 few TRBV5-1 - TGCGCCAGCAGTGACACAAACTACAATGAGCAGTTCTTC CASSDTNYNEQFF
TRBJ2-2 - TRBV7-9 - TGTGCCAGCACCCCGGGACTCGGAGTATTCACCGGGGAGCTGTTTTTT CASTPGLGVFTGELFF
TRBJ1-1 - TRBV12-5 - TGTGCTAGTGGTTTGGCGGGGATGGGGGCTTTCTTT CASGLAGMGAFF